These 19 T cell receptor beta chains were all obtained from the same sample, sequenced in a study of blood T cell repertoires in COVID-19. Sequenced by immunoSEQ multiplex PCR; TCRdb stores in-frame clones only, minus some. The sample comprises 250,000 to 400,000 clones, under 90% of which are singletons, and approximately 5.5% rests with the top ten. The source material was PBMCs or T cells enriched from blood (not recorded which). These receptors all stem from a man in his 60s who had recovered from COVID-19.

V is TRBV5-1 and J is TRBJ1-3; 9 bases map to TRBD1. Germline CDR1 reads SGHRS; CDR2 reads YFSETQ. V was clipped by 2 bases and J by 1 base; unmatched bases: 4. CDR3 length: 16 residues. CDR3 coding DNA: TGCGCCAGCAGCTTTGGGGACAGGGTATCTGGAAACACCATATATTTT. Translating gives CASSFGDRVSGNTIYF.

The chain recombines TRBV19 with TRBJ2-2, with a tentative D call TRBD1 (6 bases). The V end lost 5 bases, the J end lost 4 bases, and 14 bases lay between the germline ends. Germline V gene data show CDR1 as LNHDA and CDR2 as SQIVND (reference sequence). The CDR3 sequence is 15 residues long. The CDR3 region is CASSAGVPSTGELFF. The CDR3 region has the DNA TGTGCCAGTAGTGCAGGGGTCCCGAGCACCGGGGAGCTGTTTTTT.

This chain joins TRBV27 and TRBJ2-7, with TRBD1 identical over 8 bases. Germline assignment: CDR1 MNHEY and CDR2 SMNVEV (reference sequence). The trim removed 5 bases at V and 12 bases at J, leaving 9 bases unmatched. The CDR3 covers 12 residues. CDR3 bases: TGTGCCAGCAGTCTTACACAGGGGGAAGTGTACTTC. This translates into CASSLTQGEVYF.

The chain joins TRBV29-1 to TRBJ2-7; 12 positions agree with TRBD2. The CDR3 has 15 residues. Germline CDR1 SQVTM, CDR2 ANQGSEA. With V trimmed by 1 base and J by 4 bases, 5 bases remained unmatched. CDR3 in DNA: TGCAGCGTTGAAGCTCTAGCGGGAGGGAGGTACGAGCAGTACTTC. Amino acids: CSVEALAGGRYEQYF.

The V call is TRBV21-1, the J call TRBJ1-5; the table's D call, TRBD1, was not checked against the DNA. TRBV21-1 is marked as a pseudogene. The CDR3 consists of 13 residues. This CDR3 is CVNRNRGNQPQHF. For the CDR3, the DNA is TGTGTAAACCGTAACAGGGGCAATCAGCCCCAGCATTTT.

The rearrangement joins TRBV6-5 to TRBJ1-2, with D perhaps TRBD1 (6 bases). CDR3 length: 15 residues. Germline values: CDR1 MNHEY, CDR2 SVGAGI. With 2 bases removed from V and 10 bases from J, the gap between germline ends came to 20 bases. In nucleotides, the CDR3 is TGTGCCAGCAGTTACGTCGGGACATCAACGCTTGTCTACACCTTC. It is translated as CASSYVGTSTLVYTF.

This rearrangement joins TRBV28 to TRBJ1-2; TRBD1 agrees at 7 bases. Unmatched junction bases numbered 9, after V lost 10 bases and J lost 4 bases. Germline CDR1 MDHEN, CDR2 SYDVKM. This CDR3 is built from 13 residues. The DNA for the CDR3 is TGTGCCACGCAACAGGGGAGTGGCTATGGCTACACCTTC. The encoded protein is CATQQGSGYGYTF.

The chain is built from TRBV5-8 and TRBJ1-5, with TRBD1 matching over 10 bases. V trimming: 5 bases; J trimming: 4 bases; junction bases outside the gene matches: 6. The CDR3 runs 15 residues. Germline V gene sequence: CDR1 SGHTS, CDR2 YDEGEE. The CDR3 coding sequence is TGTGCCAGCAGGTTTAAGGGACAGGGGAATCAGCCCCAGCATTTT. As protein: CASRFKGQGNQPQHF.

The V and J genes are TRBV2 and TRBJ2-1; 7 bases map to TRBD2. The junction had 2 bases not matched to a gene; V was cut back by 3 bases and J by 0 bases. CDR1 is SNHLY and CDR2 is FYNNEI in the germline V gene. The CDR3 totals 15 residues. The CDR3 reads CASSDGGSSYNEQFF. The CDR3 bases are TGTGCCAGCAGTGACGGGGGGAGCTCCTACAATGAGCAGTTCTTC.

The J gene is TRBJ1-1, the V gene TRBV27; 12 positions match TRBD1. Germline CDR1 is MNHEY and CDR2 is SMNVEV (reference sequence). The V gene end was trimmed by 3 bases and the J gene end by 10 bases; junction bases not matched to a gene: 12. CDR3 length: 16 amino acids. The CDR3 protein is CASSFTPGTGGSTAFF. The DNA of the CDR3 is TGTGCCAGCAGTTTTACCCCCGGGACAGGGGGCTCAACAGCTTTCTTT.

The chain joins TRBV14 to TRBJ2-7; TRBD2 aligns across 8 bases. CDR1 SGHDN and CDR2 FVKESK come from the germline V gene. CDR3 size: 15 residues. Trimming took 5 bases from V and 2 from J; bases not matched to a gene: 8. CDR3 sequence: CASSARAGETYEQYF. The CDR3 DNA follows: TGTGCCAGCAGCGCGAGAGCGGGAGAGACCTACGAGCAGTACTTC. Based on the CDR3 plus reference TRBV14 and TRBJ2-7, the full variable domain is EAGVTQFPSHSVIEKGQTVTLRCDPISGHDNLYWYRRVMGKEIKFLLHFVKESKQDESGMPNNRFLAERTGGTYSTLKVQPAELEDSGVYFCASSARAGETYEQYFGPGTRLTVT.

The rearrangement joins TRBV29-1 to TRBJ1-2, with D maybe TRBD1 (6 bases). CDR1 and CDR2 from the germline V gene are SQVTM and ANQGSEA. The CDR3 is 15 amino acids. Trimming took off 7 bases at V and 3 bases at J, with 21 bases between the two ends. CDR3 nucleotide sequence: TGCAGCGCTTTGACCCCGACAGGTAACGACTATGGCTACACCTTC. Translated, it gives CSALTPTGNDYGYTF.

For the CDR3, the DNA is TGTGCCAGCGGGATGACAGGGCTTGGGGCCAACGTCCTGACTTTC. Its protein product is CASGMTGLGANVLTF. The V call is TRBV2, the J call TRBJ2-6, with TRBD1 matching over 7 bases. Germline CDR1 is SNHLY and CDR2 is FYNNEI. V gave up 8 bases and J gave up 3 bases; unmatched junction bases: 7. The CDR3 has 15 residues. The variable domain in full, completed from reference TRBV2 and TRBJ2-6, reads EPEVTQTPSHQVTQMGQEVILRCVPISNHLYFYWYRQILGQKVEFLVSFYNNEISEKSEIFDDQFSVERPDGSNFTLKIRSTKLEDSAMYFCASGMTGLGANVLTFGAGSRLTVL.

The count of this clone is one. Here the CDR3 reads CASSESQGALYEQYF. The CDR3 DNA reads TGTGCCAGCAGTGAATCCCAGGGGGCACTCTACGAGCAGTACTTC. V and J are TRBV2 and TRBJ2-7; TRBD1 matches 8 bases. V lost 2 bases to trimming and J lost 3 bases; unmatched junction nucleotides: 6. In germline, CDR1 is SNHLY, CDR2 FYNNEI. The CDR3 has 15 residues.

The chain couples TRBV12-3 or TRBV12-4 to TRBJ2-7; D is perhaps TRBD1 (5 bases). V shed 1 base and J shed 4 bases, with 8 bases lying between them. This CDR3 contains 13 residues. CDR3 coding DNA: TGTGCCAGCAGTTTAGGACAGAGGTACGAGCAGTACTTC. Residues: CASSLGQRYEQYF.

The genes are TRBV5-5 and TRBJ2-7; 13 bases agree with TRBD2. The V segment lost 0 bases and the J segment 4 bases; nucleotides outside the gene matches: 7. CDR1 is SGHKS, CDR2 YYEKEE, per germline (reference sequence). The CDR3 covers 17 residues. The DNA of the CDR3 is TGTGCCAGCAGCTTGGTACTAGCGGGAGGGCCTAATTACGAGCAGTACTTC. Translation gives CASSLVLAGGPNYEQYF. The full variable domain, rest sourced from reference TRBV5-5 and TRBJ2-7, is DAGVTQSPTHLIKTRGQQVTLRCSPISGHKSVSWYQQVLGQGPQFIFQYYEKEERGRGNFPDRFSARQFPNYSSELNVNALLLGDSALYLCASSLVLAGGPNYEQYFGPGTRLTVT.

The rearrangement links TRBV5-1 to TRBJ2-1, with 7 bases identical to TRBD2. The CDR3 has 13 amino acids. V was clipped by 4 bases and J by 4 bases; unmatched bases: 2. The germline gives CDR1 SGHRS, CDR2 YFSETQ. CDR3 bases: TGCGCCAGCAGCGCGGGACTATACAATGAGCAGTTCTTC. Protein sequence: CASSAGLYNEQFF.

The chain uses TRBV24-1 and TRBJ2-1, with D unresolved. Trimming took off 1 base at V and 5 bases at J, with 5 bases between the two ends. The CDR3 is 13 residues long. The V gene's germline CDR1 is KGHDR and CDR2 SFDVKD. The chain's CDR3 is CATSDLLHNEQFF. The DNA for the CDR3 is TGTGCCACCAGTGATTTACTCCACAATGAGCAGTTCTTC.

As regards this clone: The sample carries other DNA sequences with the same CDR3. The J gene is TRBJ1-1, the V gene TRBV5-1; D gene ambiguous. V was clipped by 0 bases and J by 3 bases, with 9 bases between them. Germline values: CDR1 SGHRS, CDR2 YFSETQ. The CDR3 extends over 14 amino acids. Here the CDR3 reads CASSLGGSDTEAFF. The CDR3 nucleotides are TGCGCCAGCAGCTTGGGCGGGTCGGACACTGAAGCTTTCTTT.